This T cell receptor (beta chain) emerged from a study of T cells in Graves' hyperthyroidism and ophthalmopathy. This clonotype was found many times. Newly diagnosed patients aged 18 to 65 had hyperthyroidism of under 2 months' duration. RNA transcripts served as the template for amplifying TCR beta CDR3 regions. An initial round of RT-PCR targeting the TCR CDR3 relied on the HTBI primer set. TCRdb ran MiXCR on the multiplex PCR reads and lists one entry per CDR3 protein. The sample records 500,000 to 750,000 distinct CDR3 sequences, approximately 14% being singletons. V shed 3 bases and J 4 bases; nucleotides not matched to a gene: 6. In germline, CDR1 is LGHDT, CDR2 YNNKEL (reference sequence). The CDR3 is 15 amino acids.

The rearrangement joins TRBV3-1 to TRBJ2-7; 10 bases are shared with TRBD2. The sequenced sample was blood. The receptor's source is a woman between 25 and 40 years old with Graves' hyperthyroidism. The CDR3 spells CASSHVAGGVYEQYF. CDR3 nucleotides: TGTGCCAGCAGCCATGTAGCGGGAGGCGTTTACGAGCAGTACTTC.